One TCR beta chain is described in this entry. The antigen is not known. The method was immunoSEQ multiplex PCR; TCRdb's version includes in-frame clones alone and lacks a portion of them. Among about 30,000 clones listed, roughly four fifths were seen once. This record comes from a study of vaccination effects on CD4 cells after COVID-19. Antigen-specific CD4+ T cells were first expanded with viral peptide pools by the ViraFEST assay and only then sequenced. Investigators separated out CD4+ T cells once more than nine days of culture had passed. Of the BNT162b2 and mRNA-1273 vaccines, participants received two doses of one or the other. Trimming pared 0 bases from V and 5 bases from J, leaving 14 bases between. CDR1 is ENHRY, CDR2 SYGVKD, per germline. This CDR3 contains 16 residues.

This specimen consisted of CD4+ T cells from PBMCs cultured with HCoV-229E spike peptides, obtained after COVID-19 vaccination. The sequence came from a human donor who received a COVID-19 vaccine. This chain joins TRBV10-3 and TRBJ2-1; perhaps TRBD2 as D (6 bases). CDR3 in amino acids: CAISESRNGRDNEQFF. The DNA of the CDR3 is TGTGCCATCAGTGAGTCGAGGAACGGGAGAGACAATGAGCAGTTCTTC.